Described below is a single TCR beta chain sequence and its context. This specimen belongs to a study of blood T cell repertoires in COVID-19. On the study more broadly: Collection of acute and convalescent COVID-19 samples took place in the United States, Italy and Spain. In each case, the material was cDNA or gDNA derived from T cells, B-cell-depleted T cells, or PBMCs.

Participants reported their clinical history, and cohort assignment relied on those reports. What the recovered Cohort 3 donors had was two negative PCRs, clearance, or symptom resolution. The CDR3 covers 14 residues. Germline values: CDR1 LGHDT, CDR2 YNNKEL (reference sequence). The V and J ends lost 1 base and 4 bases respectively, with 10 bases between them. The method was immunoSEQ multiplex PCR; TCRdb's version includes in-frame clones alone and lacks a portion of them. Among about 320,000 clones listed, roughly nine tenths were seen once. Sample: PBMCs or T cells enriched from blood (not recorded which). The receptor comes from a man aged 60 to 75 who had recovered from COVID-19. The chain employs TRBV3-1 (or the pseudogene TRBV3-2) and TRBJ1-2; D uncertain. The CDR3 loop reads CASSQAGIGYGYTF. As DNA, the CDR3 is TGTGCCAGCAGCCAAGCGGGGATCGGCTATGGCTACACCTTC.